This record covers a single TCR beta chain. This record comes from a study of blood T cell repertoires in COVID-19. The overall study: Collection of acute and convalescent COVID-19 samples took place in the United States, Italy and Spain.

Seattle researchers signed up patients amid active infection and tracked them longitudinally. In the original workflow: Amplified reference gene primers provided the basis for estimating nucleated cell counts. The repertoire was sequenced with immunoSEQ multiplex PCR; TCRdb's copy has only in-frame clones and lacks some. V, J and clone size were drawn from that table, and D and trimming were deduced from the DNA. The top ten clones hold more than 14% of a sample with approximately 170,000 clones, about 85% of them seen once. CDR3 length equals 12 residues. V dropped 3 bases and J dropped 8 bases, with 8 bases sitting between them. Germline V lookup: CDR1 SGHDT, CDR2 YYEEEE.

The sequence was obtained from a woman in her 70s with COVID-19, enrolled during active disease. This chain uses TRBV5-6 with TRBJ2-2; D gene uncertain. The sequencing input was peripheral blood. The CDR3 is CASSWASGELFF. CDR3 sequence (DNA): TGTGCCAGCAGCTGGGCCTCTGGGGAGCTGTTTTTT.